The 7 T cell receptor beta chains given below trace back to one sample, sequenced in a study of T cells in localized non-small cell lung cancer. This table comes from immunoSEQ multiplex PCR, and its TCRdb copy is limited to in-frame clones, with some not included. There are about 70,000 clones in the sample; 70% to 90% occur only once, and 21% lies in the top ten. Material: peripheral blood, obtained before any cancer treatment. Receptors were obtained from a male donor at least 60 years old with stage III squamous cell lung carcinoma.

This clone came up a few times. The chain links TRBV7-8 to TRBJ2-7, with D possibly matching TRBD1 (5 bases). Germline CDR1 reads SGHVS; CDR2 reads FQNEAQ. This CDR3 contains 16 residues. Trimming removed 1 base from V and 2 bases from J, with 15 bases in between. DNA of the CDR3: TGTGCCAGCAGCTTAGGTACCGCCAGGGTCGCCTACGAGCAGTACGTC. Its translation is CASSLGTARVAYEQYV.

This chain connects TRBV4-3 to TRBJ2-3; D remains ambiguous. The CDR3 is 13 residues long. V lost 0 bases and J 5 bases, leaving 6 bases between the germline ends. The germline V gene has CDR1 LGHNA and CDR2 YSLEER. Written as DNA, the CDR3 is TGCGCCAGCAGCCAAGACCCAGGAGATACGCAGTATTTT. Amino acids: CASSQDPGDTQYF.

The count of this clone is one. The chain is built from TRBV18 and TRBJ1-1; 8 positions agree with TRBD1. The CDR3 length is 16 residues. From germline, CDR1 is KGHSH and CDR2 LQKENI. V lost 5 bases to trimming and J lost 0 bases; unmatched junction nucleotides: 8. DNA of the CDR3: TGTGCCAGCTCAACCCAGACAGGGGCACTGAACACTGAAGCTTTCTTT. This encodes CASSTQTGALNTEAFF.

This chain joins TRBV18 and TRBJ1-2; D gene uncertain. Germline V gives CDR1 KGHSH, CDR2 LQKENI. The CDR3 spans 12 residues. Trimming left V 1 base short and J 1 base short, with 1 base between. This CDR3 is CASSPLNYGYTF. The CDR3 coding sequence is TGTGCCAGCTCACCACTTAACTATGGCTACACCTTC. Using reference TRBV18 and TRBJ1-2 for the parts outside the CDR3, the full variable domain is NAGVMQNPRHLVRRRGQEARLRCSPMKGHSHVYWYRQLPEEGLKFMVYLQKENIIDESGMPKERFSAEFPKEGPSILRIQQVVRGDSAAYFCASSPLNYGYTFGSGTRLTVV.

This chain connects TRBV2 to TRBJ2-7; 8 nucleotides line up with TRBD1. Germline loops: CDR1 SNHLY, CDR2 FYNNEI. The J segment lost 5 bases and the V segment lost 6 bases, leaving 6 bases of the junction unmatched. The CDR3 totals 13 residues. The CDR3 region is CASSPDRGDEQYF. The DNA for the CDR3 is TGTGCCAGCAGCCCCGACAGGGGAGACGAGCAGTACTTC.

In DNA, the CDR3 is TGTGCCTGCCGGGGACAGGGGGCTGGAAACACCATATATTTT. This sequence encodes CACRGQGAGNTIYF. The V gene is TRBV30, the J gene TRBJ1-3; 11 bases agree with TRBD1. The CDR3 covers 14 residues. Germline V gene data show CDR1 as GTSNPN and CDR2 as SVGIG (reference sequence). After removal of 6 bases from V and 2 bases from J, the junction contained 3 bases not matched to a gene.

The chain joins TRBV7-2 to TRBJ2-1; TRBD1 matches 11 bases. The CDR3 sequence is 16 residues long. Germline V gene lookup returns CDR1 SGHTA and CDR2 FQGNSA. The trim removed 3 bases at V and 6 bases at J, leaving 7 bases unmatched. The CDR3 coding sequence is TGTGCCAGCAGCTTCACCGGGACAGGGGGAGGCAATGAGCAGTTCTTC. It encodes CASSFTGTGGGNEQFF.